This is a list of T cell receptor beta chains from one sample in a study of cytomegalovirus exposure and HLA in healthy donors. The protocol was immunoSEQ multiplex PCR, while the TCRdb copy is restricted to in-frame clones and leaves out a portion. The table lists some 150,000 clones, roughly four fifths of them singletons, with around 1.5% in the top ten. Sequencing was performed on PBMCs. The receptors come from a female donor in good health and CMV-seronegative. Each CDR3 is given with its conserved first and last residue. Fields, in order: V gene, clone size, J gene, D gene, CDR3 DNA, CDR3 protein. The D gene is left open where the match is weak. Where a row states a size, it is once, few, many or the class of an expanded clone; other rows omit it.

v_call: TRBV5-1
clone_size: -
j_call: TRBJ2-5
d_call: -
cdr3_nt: TGCGCCAGCAGCTTGAATCTAGCGAGGGCCCAAGAGACCCAGTACTTC
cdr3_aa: CASSLNLARAQETQYF

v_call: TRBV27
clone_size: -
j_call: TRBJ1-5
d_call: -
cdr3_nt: TGTGCCAGCAGTTTAGGCACAAGAAATAGCAATCAGCCCCAGCATTTT
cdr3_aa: CASSLGTRNSNQPQHF

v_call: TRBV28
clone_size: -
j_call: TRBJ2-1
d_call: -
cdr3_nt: TGTGCCAGCAGCTCACTTAATGGCAATGAGCAGTTCTTC
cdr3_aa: CASSSLNGNEQFF

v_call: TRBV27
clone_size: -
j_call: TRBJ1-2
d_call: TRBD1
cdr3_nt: TGTGCCAGCAGTAACCGTCAGGGGGCGCGTGGCTACACCTTC
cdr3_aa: CASSNRQGARGYTF

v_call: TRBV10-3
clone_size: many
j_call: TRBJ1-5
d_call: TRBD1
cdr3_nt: TGTGCCATCAGCTCAACAGGGGTGGGCAATCAGCCCCAGCATTTT
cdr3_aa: CAISSTGVGNQPQHF

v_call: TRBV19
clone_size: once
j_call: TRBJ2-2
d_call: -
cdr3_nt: TGTGCCAGTAGTAGTCAGGGGGGCACCGGGGAGCTGTTTTTT
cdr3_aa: CASSSQGGTGELFF

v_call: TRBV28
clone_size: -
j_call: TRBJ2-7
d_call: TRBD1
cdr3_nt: TGTGCCAGCAGTTCCGGACAGGGAACTAACTACGAGCAGTACTTC
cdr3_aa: CASSSGQGTNYEQYF

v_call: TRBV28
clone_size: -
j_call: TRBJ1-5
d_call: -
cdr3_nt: TGTGCCAGCAGTTTAGGTGGTCCGGGGGGGGTTTATCAGCCCCAGCATTTT
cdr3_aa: CASSLGGPGGVYQPQHF

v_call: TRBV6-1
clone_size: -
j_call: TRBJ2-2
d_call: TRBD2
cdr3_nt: TGTGCCAGCGGCGGGAGGGCCAACGGGGAGCTGTTTTTT
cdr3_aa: CASGGRANGELFF

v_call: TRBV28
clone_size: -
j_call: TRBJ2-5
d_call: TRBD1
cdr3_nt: TGTGCCAGCAGTTTCAGCAGGGGGTTTGAAGAGACCCAGTACTTC
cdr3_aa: CASSFSRGFEETQYF

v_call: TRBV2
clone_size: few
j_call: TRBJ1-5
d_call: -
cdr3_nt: TGTGCCAGCAGTGCGTCGGGAGGGAGGGGAGGCTATCAGCCCCAGCATTTT
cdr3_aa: CASSASGGRGGYQPQHF

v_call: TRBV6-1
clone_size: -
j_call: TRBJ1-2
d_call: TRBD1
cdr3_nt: TGTGCCAGCAGTGTTGGGACAGGGCTTTATGGCTACACCTTC
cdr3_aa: CASSVGTGLYGYTF

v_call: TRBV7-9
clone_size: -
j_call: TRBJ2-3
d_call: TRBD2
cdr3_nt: TGTGCCAGCAGCTACATCGGGACTAGCGGGACAGATACGCAGTATTTT
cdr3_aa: CASSYIGTSGTDTQYF

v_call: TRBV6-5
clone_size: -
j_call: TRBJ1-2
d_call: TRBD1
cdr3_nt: TGTGCCAGCAGTTACTCCATGGCCGACAGGGGGCATGGCTACACCTTC
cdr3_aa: CASSYSMADRGHGYTF

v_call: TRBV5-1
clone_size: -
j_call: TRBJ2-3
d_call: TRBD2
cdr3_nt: TGCGCCAGCAGCTTGGCTAGCGGGAGGGCCTCGACAGATACGCAGTATTTT
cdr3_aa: CASSLASGRASTDTQYF

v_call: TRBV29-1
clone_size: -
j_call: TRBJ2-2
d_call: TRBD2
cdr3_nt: TGCAGCGCCAGGACTAGTGTCGGGACCGGGGAGCTGTTTTTT
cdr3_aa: CSARTSVGTGELFF

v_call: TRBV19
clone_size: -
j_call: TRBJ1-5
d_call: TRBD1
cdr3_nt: TGTGCCACTAGGCCAGGGACAGGGGGCGCGAGCAATCAGCCCCAGCATTTT
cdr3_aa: CATRPGTGGASNQPQHF

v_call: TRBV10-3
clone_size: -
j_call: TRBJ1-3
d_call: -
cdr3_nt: TGTGCCATCAGTGACTCAGGGACACGCTCTGGAAACACCATATATTTT
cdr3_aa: CAISDSGTRSGNTIYF

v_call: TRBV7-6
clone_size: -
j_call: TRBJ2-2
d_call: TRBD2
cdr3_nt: TGTGCCAGCAGCTCAGCGGGAGGCCTTAACACCGGGGAGCTGTTTTTT
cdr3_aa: CASSSAGGLNTGELFF

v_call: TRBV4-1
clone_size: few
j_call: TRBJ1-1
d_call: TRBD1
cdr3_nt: TGCGCCAGCAGCTGGGACAGTCTGAACACTGAAGCTTTCTTT
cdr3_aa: CASSWDSLNTEAFF

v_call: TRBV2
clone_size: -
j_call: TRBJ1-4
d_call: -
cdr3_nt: TGTGCCAGCATTCGGGGGGGGGTGTATGAAAAACTGTTTTTT
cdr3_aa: CASIRGGVYEKLFF

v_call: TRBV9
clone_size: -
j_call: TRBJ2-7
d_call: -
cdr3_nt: TGTGCCAGCAGCGTAGCGGGGGACGGCTCCTACGAGCAGTACTTC
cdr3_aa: CASSVAGDGSYEQYF

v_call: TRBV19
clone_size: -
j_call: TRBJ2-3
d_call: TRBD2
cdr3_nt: TGTGCCAGTAGTATAGATTCGGTAGCGGGAGATACGCAGTATTTT
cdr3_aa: CASSIDSVAGDTQYF

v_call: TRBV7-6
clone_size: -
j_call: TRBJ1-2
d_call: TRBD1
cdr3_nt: TGTGCCAGCAGCTTAGATCCGGGACAGGGATTAAACTATGGCTACACCTTC
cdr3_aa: CASSLDPGQGLNYGYTF

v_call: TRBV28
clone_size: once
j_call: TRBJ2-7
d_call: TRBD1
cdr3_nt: TGTGCCAGCAGGACAGGGGGACTCGAGCAGTACTTC
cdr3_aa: CASRTGGLEQYF

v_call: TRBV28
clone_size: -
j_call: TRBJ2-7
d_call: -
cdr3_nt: TGTGCCAGCAGTTTACCAAATTTCTACGAGCAGTACTTC
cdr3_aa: CASSLPNFYEQYF

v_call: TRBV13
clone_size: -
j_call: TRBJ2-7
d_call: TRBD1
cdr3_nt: TGTGCCAGCAGCTACCGGGACAGGGGGTACGAGCAGTACTTC
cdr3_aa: CASSYRDRGYEQYF

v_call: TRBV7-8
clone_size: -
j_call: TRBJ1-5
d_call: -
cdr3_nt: TGTGCCAGCCTTGGGGAGAGCCCCAATCAGCCCCAGCATTTT
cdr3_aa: CASLGESPNQPQHF

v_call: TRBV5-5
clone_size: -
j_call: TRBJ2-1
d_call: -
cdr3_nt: TGTGCCAGCAGCTTGGTTTCTCTTGAGCAGTTCTTC
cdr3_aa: CASSLVSLEQFF

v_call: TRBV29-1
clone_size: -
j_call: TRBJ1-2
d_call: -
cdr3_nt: TGCAGCGTTGAAGCAGGGTCCGGCGGCTACACCTTC
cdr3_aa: CSVEAGSGGYTF

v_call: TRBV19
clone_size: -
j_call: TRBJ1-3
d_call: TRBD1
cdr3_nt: TGTGCCAGCGGGGACAGGGGCTCTGGAAACACCATATATTTT
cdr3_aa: CASGDRGSGNTIYF

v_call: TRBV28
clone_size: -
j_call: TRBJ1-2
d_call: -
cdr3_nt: TGTGCCAGCAGCACCTCGACCCAGGACTATGGCTACACCTTC
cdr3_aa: CASSTSTQDYGYTF

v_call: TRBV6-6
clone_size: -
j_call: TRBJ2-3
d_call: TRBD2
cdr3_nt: TGTGCCAGCAGTTACAATGAGCGGGGGGGCACAGATACGCAGTATTTT
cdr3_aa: CASSYNERGGTDTQYF

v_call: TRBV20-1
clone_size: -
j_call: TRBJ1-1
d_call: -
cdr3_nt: TGCAGTGCCTTGTATAACACTGAAGCTTTCTTT
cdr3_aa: CSALYNTEAFF

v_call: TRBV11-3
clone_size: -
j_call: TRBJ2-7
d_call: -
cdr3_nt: TGTGCCAGCAGCTTAAACCCCCCGAGCCCCTACGAGCAGTACTTC
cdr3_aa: CASSLNPPSPYEQYF

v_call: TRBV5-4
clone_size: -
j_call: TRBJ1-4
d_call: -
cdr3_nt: TGTGCCAGCAGCTCAGGCAGCTTTCCTAATGAAAAACTGTTTTTT
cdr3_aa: CASSSGSFPNEKLFF

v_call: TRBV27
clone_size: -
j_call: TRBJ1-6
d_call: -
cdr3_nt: TGTGCCAGCAGTTTTGGGACACGATCACCCCTCCACTTT
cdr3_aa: CASSFGTRSPLHF

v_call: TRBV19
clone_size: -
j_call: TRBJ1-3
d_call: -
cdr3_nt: TGTGCCAGTAGCCAGGACGGCGGGGGCACCATATATTTT
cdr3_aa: CASSQDGGGTIYF

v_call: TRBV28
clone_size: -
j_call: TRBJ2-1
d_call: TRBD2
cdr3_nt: TGTGCCAGCAGTTTGCCAGGGACTAGCGGGAGTCGGGATGAGCAGTTCTTC
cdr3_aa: CASSLPGTSGSRDEQFF

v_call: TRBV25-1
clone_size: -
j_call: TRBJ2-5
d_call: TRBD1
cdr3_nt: TGTGCCAGCAGTGAATATGAGACAGGGCAAGAGACCCAGTACTTC
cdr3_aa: CASSEYETGQETQYF

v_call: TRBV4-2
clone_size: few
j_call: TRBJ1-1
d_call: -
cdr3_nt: TGTGCCAGCAGCCAAGAGAGGGTTTCCACTGAAGCTTTCTTT
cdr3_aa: CASSQERVSTEAFF

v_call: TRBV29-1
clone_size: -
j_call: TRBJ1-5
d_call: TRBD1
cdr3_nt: TGCAGCGTTAGAGGACAGGGAGGGGATCAGCCCCAGCATTTT
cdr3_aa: CSVRGQGGDQPQHF

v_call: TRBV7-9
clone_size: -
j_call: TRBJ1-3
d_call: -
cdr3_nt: TGTGCCAGCAGCCCGATCGACAGGGGAAACACCATATATTTT
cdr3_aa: CASSPIDRGNTIYF

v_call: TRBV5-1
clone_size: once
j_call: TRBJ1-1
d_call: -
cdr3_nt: TGCGCCAGCAGCCGAGGGAACATTCCAAACACTGAAGCTTTCTTT
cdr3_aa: CASSRGNIPNTEAFF

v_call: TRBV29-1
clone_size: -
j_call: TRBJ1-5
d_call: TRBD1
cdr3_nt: TGCAGCGTTGGGGGACAGGGTAATCAGCCCCAGCATTTT
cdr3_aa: CSVGGQGNQPQHF

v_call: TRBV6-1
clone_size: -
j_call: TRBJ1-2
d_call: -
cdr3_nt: TGTGCCAGCAGTGAGACTGGGGCTGCCTATGGCTACACCTTC
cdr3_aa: CASSETGAAYGYTF

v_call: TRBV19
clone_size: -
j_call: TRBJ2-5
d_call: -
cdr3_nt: TGTGCCAGTAGTATTAGCATCCAAGAGACCCAGTACTTC
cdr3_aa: CASSISIQETQYF

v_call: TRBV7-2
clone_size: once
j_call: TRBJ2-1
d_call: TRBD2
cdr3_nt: TGTGCCAGCAGCTCCCGACTAGCGGGGGGACTCGGGGAGCAGTTCTTC
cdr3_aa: CASSSRLAGGLGEQFF

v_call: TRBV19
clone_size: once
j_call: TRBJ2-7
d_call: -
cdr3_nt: TGTGCCAGTAGTACGGCCCTACGAGGCGAGCAGTACTTC
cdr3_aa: CASSTALRGEQYF

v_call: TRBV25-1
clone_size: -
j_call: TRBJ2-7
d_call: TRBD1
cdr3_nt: TGTGCCAGCAGCGATCGGACAGGGGGCGACGAGCAGTACTTC
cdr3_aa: CASSDRTGGDEQYF

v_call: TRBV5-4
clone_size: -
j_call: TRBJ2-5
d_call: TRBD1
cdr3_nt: TGTGCCAGCAGCGGGGGACAGAAAGAGACCCAGTACTTC
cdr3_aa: CASSGGQKETQYF

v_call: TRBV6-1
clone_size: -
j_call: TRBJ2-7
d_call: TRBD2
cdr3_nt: TGTGCCAGCAGCGGTAGGGGACTAGGTTCGTACGAGCAGTACTTC
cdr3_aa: CASSGRGLGSYEQYF

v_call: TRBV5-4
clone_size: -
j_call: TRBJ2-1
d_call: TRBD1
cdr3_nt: TGTGCCAGCAGCTTCTTGACAGGGGGGGACAATGAGCAGTTCTTC
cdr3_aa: CASSFLTGGDNEQFF